This T cell receptor (beta chain) was identified in a study of CD8 T cell repertoires and HIV-1 epitope variants. Study-wide context: Separate wells received one of Twenty-five Gag or Nef variant peptides. Controls were a CMV, EBV and flu pool, Ebola AY9, and no peptide. Autologous T cell-negative cells served as antigen-presenting cells in equal numbers.

For this clone: The antigen remains undetermined. The germline gene is not matched at one end of the junction; a read error may be the cause. The same CDR3 can be traced to other DNA sequences in this sample.

Sequencing of TCR beta CDR3 used immunoSEQ survey depth. Clones were sequenced by immunoSEQ multiplex PCR, and TCRdb holds only the in-frame ones, with some missing. The sample lists some 4,500 clones, about 67% occurring once. Germline V gene sequence: CDR1 MGHRA, CDR2 YSYEKL. This CDR3 comprises 15 residues. Material: cultured CD8+ T cells derived from PBMCs. V usage is TRBV4-1 and J usage is TRBJ1-2; 7 positions agree with TRBD1. The receptor was isolated from a male donor with HIV. The CDR3 DNA reads as TGTGCCAGCAGCCTAGGGGACAGCGGGAGGGGTGGCTACACCTTC. This sequence encodes CASSLGDSGRGGYTF.